This T cell receptor (beta chain) is from a study of immune cell composition in non-small cell lung cancer. Normal lung was taken at the farthest possible site, at least 3 cm from tumour. The CDR3 spans 15 residues. Trimming removed 0 bases at V and 7 bases at J, with 11 bases between. The germline CDR1 and CDR2 sequences are SGHRS and YFSETQ. The protocol was immunoSEQ multiplex PCR, while the TCRdb copy is restricted to in-frame clones and leaves out a portion. The table has 900 to 1,100 clones, approximately 80% seen once. This clonotype originated in a human donor with non-small cell lung cancer. The V call is TRBV5-1, the J call TRBJ1-6, with D uncertain. The specimen sequenced was non-adjacent lung tissue. In nucleotides, the CDR3 is TGCGCCAGCAGCTTGGACGGACGCTCCAATTCACCCCTCCACTTT. The encoded protein is CASSLDGRSNSPLHF.